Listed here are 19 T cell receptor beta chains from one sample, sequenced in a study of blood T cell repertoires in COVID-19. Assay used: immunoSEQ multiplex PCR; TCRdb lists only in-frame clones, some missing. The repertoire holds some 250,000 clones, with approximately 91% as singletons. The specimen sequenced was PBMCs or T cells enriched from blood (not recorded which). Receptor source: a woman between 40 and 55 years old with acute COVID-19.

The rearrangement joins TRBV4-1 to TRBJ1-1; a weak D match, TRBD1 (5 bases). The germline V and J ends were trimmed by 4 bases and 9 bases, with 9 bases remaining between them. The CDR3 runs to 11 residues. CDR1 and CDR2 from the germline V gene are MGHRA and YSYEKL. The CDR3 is CASSRAGQAFF. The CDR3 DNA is TGCGCCAGCAGCCGAGCAGGGCAAGCTTTCTTT.

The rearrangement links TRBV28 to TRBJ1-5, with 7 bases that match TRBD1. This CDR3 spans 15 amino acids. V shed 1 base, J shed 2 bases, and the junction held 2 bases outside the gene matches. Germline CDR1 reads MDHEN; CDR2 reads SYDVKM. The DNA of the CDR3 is TGTGCCAGCAGTTTATACGGACAGGGCAATCAGCCCCAGCATTTT. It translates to CASSLYGQGNQPQHF.

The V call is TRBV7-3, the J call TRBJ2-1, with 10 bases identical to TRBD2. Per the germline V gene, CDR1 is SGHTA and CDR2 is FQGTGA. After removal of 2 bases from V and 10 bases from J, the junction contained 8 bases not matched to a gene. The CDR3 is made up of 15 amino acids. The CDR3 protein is CASSLGPSGRKEQFF. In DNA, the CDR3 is TGTGCCAGCAGCTTAGGGCCTAGCGGGAGAAAAGAGCAGTTCTTC.

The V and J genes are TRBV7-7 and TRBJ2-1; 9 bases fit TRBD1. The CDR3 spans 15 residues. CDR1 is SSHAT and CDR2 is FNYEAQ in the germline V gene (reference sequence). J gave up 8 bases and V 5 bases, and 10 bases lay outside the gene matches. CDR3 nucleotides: TGTGCCAGCAGCCCCGCTCCGACAGGGGGGGATGAGCAGTTCTTC. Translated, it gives CASSPAPTGGDEQFF. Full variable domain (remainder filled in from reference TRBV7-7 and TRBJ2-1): GAGVSQSPRYKVTKRGQDVTLRCDPISSHATLYWYQQALGQGPEFLTYFNYEAQPDKSGLPSDRFSAERPEGSISTLTIQRTEQRDSAMYRCASSPAPTGGDEQFFGPGTRLTVL.

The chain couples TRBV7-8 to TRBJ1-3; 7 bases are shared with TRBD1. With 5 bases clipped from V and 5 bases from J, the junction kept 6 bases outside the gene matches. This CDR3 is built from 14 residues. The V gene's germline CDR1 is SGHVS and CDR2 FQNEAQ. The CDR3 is CASSRGDSRNTIYF. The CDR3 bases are TGTGCCAGCAGCCGAGGGGACAGTAGAAACACCATATATTTT.

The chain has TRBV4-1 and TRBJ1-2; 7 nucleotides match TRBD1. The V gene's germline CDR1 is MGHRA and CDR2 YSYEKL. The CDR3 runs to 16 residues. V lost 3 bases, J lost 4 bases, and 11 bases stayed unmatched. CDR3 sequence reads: CASSQTQGEIGYGYTF. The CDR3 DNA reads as TGCGCCAGCAGCCAGACCCAGGGGGAAATCGGCTATGGCTACACCTTC.

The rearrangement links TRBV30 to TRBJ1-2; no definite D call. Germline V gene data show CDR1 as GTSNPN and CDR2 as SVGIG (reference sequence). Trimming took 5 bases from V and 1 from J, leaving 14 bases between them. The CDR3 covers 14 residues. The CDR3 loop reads CAWAPGSFNYGYTF. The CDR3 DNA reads TGTGCCTGGGCCCCGGGATCTTTTAACTATGGCTACACCTTC.

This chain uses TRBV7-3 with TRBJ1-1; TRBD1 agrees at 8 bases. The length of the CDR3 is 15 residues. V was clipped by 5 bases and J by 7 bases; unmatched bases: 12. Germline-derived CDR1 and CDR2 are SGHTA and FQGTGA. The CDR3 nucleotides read TGTGCCAGCAGCCCAGACTCGGACAGGGCACGTGAAGCTTTCTTT. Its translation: CASSPDSDRAREAFF.

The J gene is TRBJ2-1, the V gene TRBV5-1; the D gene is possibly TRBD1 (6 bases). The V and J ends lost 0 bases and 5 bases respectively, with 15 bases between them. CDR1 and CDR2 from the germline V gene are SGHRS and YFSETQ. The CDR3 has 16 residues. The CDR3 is CASSLGDTLPHNEQFF. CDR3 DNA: TGCGCCAGCAGCTTGGGGGACACGCTTCCCCACAATGAGCAGTTCTTC.

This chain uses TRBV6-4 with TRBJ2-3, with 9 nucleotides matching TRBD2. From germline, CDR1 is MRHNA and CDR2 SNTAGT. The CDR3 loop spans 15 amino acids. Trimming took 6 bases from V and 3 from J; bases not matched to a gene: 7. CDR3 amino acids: CASRQGAGGTDTQYF. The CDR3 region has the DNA TGTGCCAGCAGGCAAGGAGCGGGGGGTACAGATACGCAGTATTTT.

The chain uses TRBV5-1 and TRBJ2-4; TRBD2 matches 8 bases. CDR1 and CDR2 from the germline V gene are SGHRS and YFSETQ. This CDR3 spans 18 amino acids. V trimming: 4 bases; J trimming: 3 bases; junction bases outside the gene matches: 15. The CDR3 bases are TGCGCCAGCAGCCGGGAGGGAATTTATCAGGCGGTCAAAAACATTCAGTACTTC. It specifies CASSREGIYQAVKNIQYF.

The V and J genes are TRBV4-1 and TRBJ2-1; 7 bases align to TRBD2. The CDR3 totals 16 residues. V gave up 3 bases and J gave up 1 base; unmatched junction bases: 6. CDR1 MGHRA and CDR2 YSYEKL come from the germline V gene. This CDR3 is CASSHHPSGSYNEQFF. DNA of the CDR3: TGCGCCAGCAGCCATCATCCTAGCGGTTCCTACAATGAGCAGTTCTTC.

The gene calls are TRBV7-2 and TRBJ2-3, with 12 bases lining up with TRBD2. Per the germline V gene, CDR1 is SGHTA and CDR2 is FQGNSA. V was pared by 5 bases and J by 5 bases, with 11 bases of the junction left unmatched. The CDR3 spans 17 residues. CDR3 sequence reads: CASSHGRLAGVRDTQYF. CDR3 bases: TGTGCCAGCAGCCACGGCCGACTAGCGGGAGTAAGAGATACGCAGTATTTT.

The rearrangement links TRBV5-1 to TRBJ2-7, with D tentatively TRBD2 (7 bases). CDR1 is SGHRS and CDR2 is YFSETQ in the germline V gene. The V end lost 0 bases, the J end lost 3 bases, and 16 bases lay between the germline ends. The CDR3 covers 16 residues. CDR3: CASSLGQGRADYEQYF. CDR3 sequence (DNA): TGCGCCAGCAGCTTGGGGCAGGGGAGGGCGGACTACGAGCAGTACTTC.

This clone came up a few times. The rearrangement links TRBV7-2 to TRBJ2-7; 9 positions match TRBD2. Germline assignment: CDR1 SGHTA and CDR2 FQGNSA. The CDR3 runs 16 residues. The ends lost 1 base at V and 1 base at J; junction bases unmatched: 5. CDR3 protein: CASSLDLSGGSYEQYF. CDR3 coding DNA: TGTGCCAGCAGCTTAGACCTGAGCGGGGGGTCCTACGAGCAGTACTTC.

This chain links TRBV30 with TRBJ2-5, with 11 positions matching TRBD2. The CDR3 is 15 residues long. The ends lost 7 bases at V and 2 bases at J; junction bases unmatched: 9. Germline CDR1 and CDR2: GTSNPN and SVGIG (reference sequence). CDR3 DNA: TGTGCCTCGACGCCGGGACTAGCGGTTCAAGAGACCCAGTACTTC. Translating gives CASTPGLAVQETQYF. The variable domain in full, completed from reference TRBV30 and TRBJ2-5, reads SQTIHQWPATLVQPVGSPLSLECTVEGTSNPNLYWYRQAAGRGLQLLFYSVGIGQISSEVPQNLSASRPQDRQFILSSKKLLLSDSGFYLCASTPGLAVQETQYFGPGTRLLVL.

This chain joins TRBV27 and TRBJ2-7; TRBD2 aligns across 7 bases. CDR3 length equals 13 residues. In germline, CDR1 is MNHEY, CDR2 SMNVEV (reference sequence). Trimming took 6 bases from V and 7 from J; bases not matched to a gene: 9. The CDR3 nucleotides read TGTGCCAGCAGGGAGACTAGCTGGCGGGAGCAGTACTTC. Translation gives CASRETSWREQYF.

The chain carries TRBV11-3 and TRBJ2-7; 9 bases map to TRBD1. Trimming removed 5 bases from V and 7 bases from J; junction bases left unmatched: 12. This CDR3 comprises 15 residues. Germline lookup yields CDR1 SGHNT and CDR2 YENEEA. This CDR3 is CASSATGTGSREQYF. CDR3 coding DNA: TGTGCCAGCAGCGCCACCGGGACAGGGTCTCGGGAGCAGTACTTC.

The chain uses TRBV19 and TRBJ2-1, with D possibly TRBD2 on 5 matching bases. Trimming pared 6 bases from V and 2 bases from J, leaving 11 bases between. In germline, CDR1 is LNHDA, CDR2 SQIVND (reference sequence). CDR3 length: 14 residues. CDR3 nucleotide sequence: TGTGCCAGTAGGACTAATCTGCCCTACAATGAGCAGTTCTTC. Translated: CASRTNLPYNEQFF.